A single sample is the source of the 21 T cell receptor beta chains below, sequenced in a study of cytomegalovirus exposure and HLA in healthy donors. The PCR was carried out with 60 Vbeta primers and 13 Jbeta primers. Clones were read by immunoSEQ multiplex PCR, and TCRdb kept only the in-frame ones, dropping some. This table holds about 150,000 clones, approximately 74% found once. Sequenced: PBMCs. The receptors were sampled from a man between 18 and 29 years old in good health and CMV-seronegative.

CDR3 residues: CASSATGHPGGNTIYF. CDR3 bases: TGTGCCAGCAGCGCGACGGGACACCCGGGGGGAAACACCATATATTTT. This chain links TRBV9 with TRBJ1-3; a weak D match, TRBD1 (6 bases). CDR1 is SGDLS and CDR2 is YYNGEE in the germline V gene. The CDR3 has 16 residues. V lost 3 bases to trimming and J lost 4 bases, with 17 bases between them.

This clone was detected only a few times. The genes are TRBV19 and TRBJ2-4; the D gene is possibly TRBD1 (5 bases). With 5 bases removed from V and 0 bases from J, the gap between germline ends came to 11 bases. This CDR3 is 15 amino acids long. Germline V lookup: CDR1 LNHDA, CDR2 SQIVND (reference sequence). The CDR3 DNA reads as TGTGCCAGTAGTCCCCCAGGGCTAGCCAAAAACATTCAGTACTTC. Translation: CASSPPGLAKNIQYF.

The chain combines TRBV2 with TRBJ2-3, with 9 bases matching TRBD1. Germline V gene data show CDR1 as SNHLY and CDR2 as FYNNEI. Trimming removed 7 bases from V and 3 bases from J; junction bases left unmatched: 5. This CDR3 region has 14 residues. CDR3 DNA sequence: TGTGCCAGCAATGGACAGGGGTTTACAGATACGCAGTATTTT. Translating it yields CASNGQGFTDTQYF.

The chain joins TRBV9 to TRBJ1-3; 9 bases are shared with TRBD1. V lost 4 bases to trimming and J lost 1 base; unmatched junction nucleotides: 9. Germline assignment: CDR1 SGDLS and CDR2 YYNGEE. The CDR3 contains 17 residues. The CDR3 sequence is CASSFRGGTGSGNTIYF. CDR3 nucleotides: TGTGCCAGCAGCTTTCGGGGAGGGACAGGGTCTGGAAACACCATATATTTT.

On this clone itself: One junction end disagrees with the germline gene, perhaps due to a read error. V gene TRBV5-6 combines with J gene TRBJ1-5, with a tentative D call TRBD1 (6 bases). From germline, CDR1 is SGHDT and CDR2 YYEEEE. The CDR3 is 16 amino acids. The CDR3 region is CAGSLGGQYSNQPQHF. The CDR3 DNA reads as TGTGCCGGCAGCTTGGGGGGGCAGTATAGCAATCAGCCCCAGCATTTT.

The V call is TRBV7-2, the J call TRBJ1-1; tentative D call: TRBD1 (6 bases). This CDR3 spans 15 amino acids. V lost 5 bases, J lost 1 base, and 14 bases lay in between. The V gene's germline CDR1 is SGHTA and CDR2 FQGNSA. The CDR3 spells CASSERGGRNTEAFF. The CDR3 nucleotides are TGTGCCAGCAGCGAGAGGGGGGGCCGGAACACTGAAGCTTTCTTT.

The CDR3 DNA reads TGTGCCATCACCACAGGGGACGGAAACACCATATATTTT. It specifies CAITTGDGNTIYF. This chain uses TRBV10-3 with TRBJ1-3; TRBD1 agrees at 7 bases. The CDR3 contains 13 residues. CDR1 and CDR2 from the germline V gene are ENHRY and SYGVKD. The V and J ends lost 7 bases and 4 bases, in that order; junction bases with no gene match: 4.

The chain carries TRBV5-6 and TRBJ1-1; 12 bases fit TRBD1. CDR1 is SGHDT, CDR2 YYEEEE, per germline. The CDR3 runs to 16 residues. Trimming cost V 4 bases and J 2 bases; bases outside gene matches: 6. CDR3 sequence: CASSQMGQGANTEAFF. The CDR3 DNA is TGTGCCAGCAGCCAAATGGGACAGGGGGCTAACACTGAAGCTTTCTTT.

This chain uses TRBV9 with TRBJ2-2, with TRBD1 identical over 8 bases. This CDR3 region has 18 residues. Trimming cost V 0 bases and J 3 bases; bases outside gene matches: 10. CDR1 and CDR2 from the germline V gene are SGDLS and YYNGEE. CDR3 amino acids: CASSVGRGHSVDTGELFF. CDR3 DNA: TGTGCCAGCAGCGTAGGCAGGGGGCATTCCGTGGACACCGGGGAGCTGTTTTTT. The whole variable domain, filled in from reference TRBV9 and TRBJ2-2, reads DSGVTQTPKHLITATGQRVTLRCSPRSGDLSVYWYQQSLDQGLQFLIQYYNGEERAKGNILERFSAQQFPDLHSELNLSSLELGDSALYFCASSVGRGHSVDTGELFFGEGSRLTVL.

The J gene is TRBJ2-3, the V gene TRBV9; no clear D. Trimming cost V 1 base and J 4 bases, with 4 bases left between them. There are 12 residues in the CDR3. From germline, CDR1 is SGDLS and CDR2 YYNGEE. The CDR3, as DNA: TGTGCCAGCAGCGTATTAGCAGATACGCAGTATTTT. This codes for CASSVLADTQYF.

In DNA form, the CDR3 reads TGTGCCAGCAGACCCGACATCTACCGTAGTGATGAGCAGTTCTTC. Its protein is CASRPDIYRSDEQFF. V usage is TRBV6-4 and J usage is TRBJ2-1; D gene unclear. This CDR3 region has 15 residues. Germline CDR1 and CDR2: MRHNA and SNTAGT. V lost 6 bases and J 8 bases, leaving 20 bases between the germline ends.

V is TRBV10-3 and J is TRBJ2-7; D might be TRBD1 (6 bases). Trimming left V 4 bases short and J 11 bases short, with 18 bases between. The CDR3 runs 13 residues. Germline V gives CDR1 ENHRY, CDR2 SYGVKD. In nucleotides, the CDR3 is TGTGCCATCAGTGCCTCAACCACAGGGTGGGAGTACGTC. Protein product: CAISASTTGWEYV.

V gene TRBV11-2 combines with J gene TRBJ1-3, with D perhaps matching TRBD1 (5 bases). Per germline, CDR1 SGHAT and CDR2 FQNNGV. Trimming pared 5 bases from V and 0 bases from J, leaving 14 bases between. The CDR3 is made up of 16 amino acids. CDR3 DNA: TGTGCCAGCAGCCCGGGACTGTTACTCTCTGGAAACACCATATATTTT. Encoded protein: CASSPGLLLSGNTIYF.

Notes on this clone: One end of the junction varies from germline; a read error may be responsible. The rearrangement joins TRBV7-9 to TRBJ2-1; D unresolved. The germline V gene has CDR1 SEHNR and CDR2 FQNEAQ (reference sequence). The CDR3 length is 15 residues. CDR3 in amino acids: CSSSPTPVTYNEQFF. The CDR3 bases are TGTTCCAGCAGCCCCACCCCGGTGACCTACAATGAGCAGTTCTTC. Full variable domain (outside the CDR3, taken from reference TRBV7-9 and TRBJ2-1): DTGVSQNPRHKITKRGQNVTFRCDPISEHNRLYWYRQTLGQGPEFLTYFQNEAQLEKSRLLSDRFSAERPKGSFSTLEIQRTEQGDSAMYLCSSSPTPVTYNEQFFGPGTRLTVL.

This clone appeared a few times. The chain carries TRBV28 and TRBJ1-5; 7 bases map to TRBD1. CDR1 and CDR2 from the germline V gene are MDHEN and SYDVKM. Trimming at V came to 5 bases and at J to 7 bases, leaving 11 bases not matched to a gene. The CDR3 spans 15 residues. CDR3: CASSPGQGVTQPQHF. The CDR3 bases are TGTGCCAGCAGTCCCGGGCAGGGGGTAACCCAGCCCCAGCATTTT.

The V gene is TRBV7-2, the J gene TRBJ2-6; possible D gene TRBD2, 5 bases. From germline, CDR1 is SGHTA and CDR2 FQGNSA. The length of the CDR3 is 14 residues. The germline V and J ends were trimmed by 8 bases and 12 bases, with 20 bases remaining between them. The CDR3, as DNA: TGTGCCAGCGGACTCCGTGAAGCATTCCGCGTCCTGACTTTC. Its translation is CASGLREAFRVLTF.

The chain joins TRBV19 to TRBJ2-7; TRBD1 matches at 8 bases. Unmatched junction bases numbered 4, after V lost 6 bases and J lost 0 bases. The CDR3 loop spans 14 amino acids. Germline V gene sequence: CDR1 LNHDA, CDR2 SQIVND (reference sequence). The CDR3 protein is CASRGTGDSYEQYF. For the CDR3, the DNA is TGTGCCAGTAGGGGGACAGGCGACTCCTACGAGCAGTACTTC.

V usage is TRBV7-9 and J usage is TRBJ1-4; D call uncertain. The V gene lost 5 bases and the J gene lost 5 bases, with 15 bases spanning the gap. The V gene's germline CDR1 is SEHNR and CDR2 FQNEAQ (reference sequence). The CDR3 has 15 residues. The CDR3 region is CASSPTGARNEKLFF. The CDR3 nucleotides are TGTGCCAGCAGCCCCACGGGAGCCCGCAATGAAAAACTGTTTTTT.

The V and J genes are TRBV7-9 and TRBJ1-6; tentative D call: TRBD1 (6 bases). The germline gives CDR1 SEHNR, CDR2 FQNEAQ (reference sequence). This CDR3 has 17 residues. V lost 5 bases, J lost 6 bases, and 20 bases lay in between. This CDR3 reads CASSPQGFGVRNSPLHF. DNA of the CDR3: TGTGCCAGCAGCCCCCAGGGGTTTGGGGTCCGTAATTCACCCCTCCACTTT. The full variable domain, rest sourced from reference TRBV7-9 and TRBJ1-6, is DTGVSQNPRHKITKRGQNVTFRCDPISEHNRLYWYRQTLGQGPEFLTYFQNEAQLEKSRLLSDRFSAERPKGSFSTLEIQRTEQGDSAMYLCASSPQGFGVRNSPLHFGNGTRLTVT.

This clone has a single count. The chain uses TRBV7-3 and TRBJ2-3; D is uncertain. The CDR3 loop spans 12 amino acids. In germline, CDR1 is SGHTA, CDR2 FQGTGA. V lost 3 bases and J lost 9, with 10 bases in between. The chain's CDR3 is CASSLGPGTQYF. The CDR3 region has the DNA TGTGCCAGCAGCTTGGGCCCCGGAACGCAGTATTTT.

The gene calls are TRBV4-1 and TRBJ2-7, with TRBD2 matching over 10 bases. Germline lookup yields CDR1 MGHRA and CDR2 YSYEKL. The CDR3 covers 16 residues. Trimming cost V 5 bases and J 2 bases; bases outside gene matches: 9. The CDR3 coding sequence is TGCGCCAGCAGCACAGCCCTAGCGGGGGTCGCCTACGAGCAGTACTTC. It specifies CASSTALAGVAYEQYF.